These 26 T cell receptor beta chains originate from one sample sequenced in a study of Ad26.COV2.S vaccination and SARS-CoV-2 variants. Treatment meaning: 15 to 20 received Ad26.COV2.S at low or high dose, single or two shots; five or six received placebo; per-sample allocation not given. Sample collection was performed on day 63 after the first vaccine or placebo injection. The table came from immunoSEQ multiplex PCR; TCRdb's copy has only in-frame clones and leaves some out. The table lists roughly 680,000 clones, approximately 88% of them singletons. The sequences come from peripheral blood, collected in a trial of Ad26.COV2.S vaccine versus placebo. The receptors were sampled from a person between 18 and 59 years old who received the Ad26.COV2.S COVID-19 vaccine or a placebo.

The gene calls are TRBV2 and TRBJ2-3; weak D call: TRBD2 (7 bases). Trimming stripped 6 bases from V and 6 bases from J, with 10 bases between. This CDR3 spans 12 amino acids. In germline, CDR1 is SNHLY, CDR2 FYNNEI. CDR3 sequence: CASRRGGDTQYF. The CDR3 DNA reads as TGTGCCAGCAGAAGGGGGGGTGATACGCAGTATTTT. The entire variable domain, with the rest obtained from reference TRBV2 and TRBJ2-3, is as follows: EPEVTQTPSHQVTQMGQEVILRCVPISNHLYFYWYRQILGQKVEFLVSFYNNEISEKSEIFDDQFSVERPDGSNFTLKIRSTKLEDSAMYFCASRRGGDTQYFGPGTRLTVL.

The chain is built from TRBV9 and TRBJ2-1; unclear D gene. This CDR3 spans 11 amino acids. Germline values: CDR1 SGDLS, CDR2 YYNGEE. The V and J ends lost 0 bases and 9 bases respectively, with 4 bases between them. This CDR3 reads CASSVEGEQFF. The CDR3 region has the DNA TGTGCCAGCAGCGTAGAGGGTGAGCAGTTCTTC.

For this clone: In the same sample, other DNA sequences code for this CDR3. V is TRBV5-1 and J is TRBJ2-2; D remains ambiguous. Per the germline V gene, CDR1 is SGHRS and CDR2 is YFSETQ. This CDR3 comprises 13 residues. Trimming took off 0 bases at V and 4 bases at J, with 4 bases between the two ends. The CDR3 spells CASSLDFTGELFF. The DNA of the CDR3 is TGCGCCAGCAGCTTGGACTTCACCGGGGAGCTGTTTTTT. Full variable domain (outside the CDR3, taken from reference TRBV5-1 and TRBJ2-2): KAGVTQTPRYLIKTRGQQVTLSCSPISGHRSVSWYQQTPGQGLQFLFEYFSETQRNKGNFPGRFSGRQFSNSRSEMNVSTLELGDSALYLCASSLDFTGELFFGEGSRLTVL.

The rearrangement uses TRBV7-2 and TRBJ1-1, with 7 bases fitting TRBD1. The germline gives CDR1 SGHTA, CDR2 FQGNSA. Unmatched junction bases numbered 8, after V lost 0 bases and J lost 7 bases. CDR3 length equals 15 residues. The CDR3 region is CASSLAGQLGYEAFF. For the CDR3, the DNA is TGTGCCAGCAGCTTAGCGGGACAGTTGGGGTATGAAGCTTTCTTT.

The CDR3 nucleotides read TGTGCCAGCAGTCATGGGGTGTTAAGCACAGATACGCAGTATTTT. The encoded protein is CASSHGVLSTDTQYF. This chain joins TRBV25-1 and TRBJ2-3; D not certain. The germline V gene encodes CDR1 MGHDK and CDR2 SYGVNS. This CDR3 is built from 15 residues. V lost 5 bases, J lost 0 bases, and 12 bases lay in between.

The genes are TRBV7-2 and TRBJ1-2; 9 bases map to TRBD1. The CDR3 runs 14 residues. Trimming took 3 bases from V and 4 from J; bases not matched to a gene: 3. Germline values: CDR1 SGHTA, CDR2 FQGNSA. The CDR3 loop is CASSFGQGTYGYTF. The CDR3 DNA reads as TGTGCCAGCAGCTTCGGACAGGGGACCTATGGCTACACCTTC.

The chain carries TRBV9 and TRBJ1-2, with D possibly being TRBD1 (6 bases). V lost 4 bases and J 5 bases, leaving 18 bases between the germline ends. There are 15 residues in the CDR3. CDR1 SGDLS and CDR2 YYNGEE come from the germline V gene. Here the CDR3 DNA reads TGTGCCAGCAGCACTAGGGGGGGTTCCCCTTATGGCTACACCTTC. The encoded protein is CASSTRGGSPYGYTF.

This chain links TRBV12-5 with TRBJ2-7; TRBD1 matches 8 bases. Germline trimming cut 6 bases from V and 3 bases from J; bases unmatched to any gene: 10. CDR1 LGHNT and CDR2 FRNRAP come from the germline V gene. The CDR3 extends over 15 amino acids. Written as DNA, the CDR3 is TGTGCTAGTGGACGCCCCAGGGGGCAAGTCTACGAGCAGTACTTC. This gives the protein CASGRPRGQVYEQYF.

V is TRBV7-2 and J is TRBJ2-5, with D perhaps matching TRBD1 (5 bases). The V end was cut by 0 bases, the J end by 5 bases, with 7 bases between. The CDR3 length is 13 residues. Germline-derived CDR1 and CDR2 are SGHTA and FQGNSA. The CDR3 DNA follows: TGTGCCAGCAGCTTAGCCAGGGATGAGACCCAGTACTTC. This sequence encodes CASSLARDETQYF.

The rearrangement uses TRBV6-6 and TRBJ1-5; D not resolved. Trimming took off 0 bases at V and 5 bases at J, with 8 bases between the two ends. This CDR3 is built from 14 residues. In germline, CDR1 is MNHNY, CDR2 SVGAGI (reference sequence). This CDR3 reads CASSYSAGDQPQHF. Here the CDR3 DNA reads TGTGCCAGCAGTTACTCGGCCGGGGATCAGCCCCAGCATTTT.

The chain joins TRBV9 to TRBJ2-1; 9 bases map to TRBD2. The germline V gene has CDR1 SGDLS and CDR2 YYNGEE. V lost 3 bases and J lost 6; bases outside the gene matches: 4. This CDR3 contains 14 residues. The DNA of the CDR3 is TGTGCCAGCAGCGCGGGACTAGCTTTCAATGAGCAGTTCTTC. Translated, it gives CASSAGLAFNEQFF.

The genes are TRBV4-1 and TRBJ1-1, with TRBD1 as a possible D gene (5 bases). V was pared by 3 bases and J by 11 bases, with 22 bases between. Germline assignment: CDR1 MGHRA and CDR2 YSYEKL. The CDR3 length is 15 residues. CDR3 DNA: TGCGCCAGCAGCCACCCCCGCCAGGGCGGGCGAAAGGCTTTCTTT. This codes for CASSHPRQGGRKAFF.

This rearrangement joins TRBV7-2 to TRBJ2-5; 10 positions agree with TRBD2. The CDR3 is made up of 15 amino acids. Germline CDR1 SGHTA, CDR2 FQGNSA. With V trimmed by 1 base and J by 5 bases, 4 bases remained unmatched. Written as DNA, the CDR3 is TGTGCCAGCAGCTTAGAACTAGCGGGAAGGGAGACCCAGTACTTC. Amino acids: CASSLELAGRETQYF.

This chain links TRBV10-1 with TRBJ1-1; D is uncertain. Germline values: CDR1 WNHNN, CDR2 SYGVQD (reference sequence). Trimming cost V 0 bases and J 4 bases, with 3 bases left between them. CDR3 length: 12 amino acids. For the CDR3, the DNA is TGCGCCAGCAGTGAGTCGACCACTGAAGCTTTCTTT. It is translated as CASSESTTEAFF.

This clone came up once. This rearrangement joins TRBV3-1 (or the pseudogene TRBV3-2) to TRBJ1-3; D is possibly TRBD1 (5 bases). CDR1 LGHDT and CDR2 YNNKEL come from the germline V gene (reference sequence). The CDR3 contains 14 residues. The ends were cut back, 6 bases at V and 4 bases at J, with 13 bases in the middle. The CDR3 loop is CASSPGSGGNTIYF. CDR3 bases: TGTGCCAGCAGTCCAGGGTCCGGGGGAAACACCATATATTTT.

The CDR3: CASSPTGDLAFF. The DNA for the CDR3 is TGTGCCAGCAGTCCGACAGGGGATCTGGCTTTCTTT. The V and J genes are TRBV7-9 and TRBJ1-1; 8 bases are a match to TRBD1. CDR1 and CDR2 from the germline V gene are SEHNR and FQNEAQ (reference sequence). This CDR3 has 12 amino acids. The ends lost 6 bases at V and 11 bases at J; junction bases unmatched: 8. Full variable domain (rest looked up from reference TRBV7-9 and TRBJ1-1): DTGVSQNPRHKITKRGQNVTFRCDPISEHNRLYWYRQTLGQGPEFLTYFQNEAQLEKSRLLSDRFSAERPKGSFSTLEIQRTEQGDSAMYLCASSPTGDLAFFGQGTRLTVV.

CDR3 sequence: CAISRDSALSGNTIYF. CDR3 sequence (DNA): TGTGCCATCAGCCGGGACTCAGCCCTCTCTGGAAACACCATATATTTT. V usage is TRBV10-3 and J usage is TRBJ1-3; maybe TRBD1 (5 bases). CDR3 length equals 16 residues. V lost 6 bases and J 0 bases, leaving 15 bases between the germline ends. Germline-derived CDR1 and CDR2 are ENHRY and SYGVKD.

A note on this clone: Other DNA variants within this sample encode the same CDR3. This chain links TRBV30 with TRBJ2-3, with D unclear. The CDR3 consists of 11 residues. V lost 0 bases and J 5 bases, leaving 3 bases between the germline ends. Germline V gene data show CDR1 as GTSNPN and CDR2 as SVGIG (reference sequence). CDR3 loop: CAWSVGDTQYF. CDR3 coding DNA: TGTGCCTGGAGTGTAGGAGATACGCAGTATTTT.

The chain has TRBV6-5 and TRBJ1-2; the match to TRBD1 covers 9 bases. The CDR3 runs 14 residues. After removal of 6 bases from V and 4 bases from J, the junction contained 6 bases not matched to a gene. CDR1 and CDR2 from the germline V gene are MNHEY and SVGAGI. The CDR3 region has the DNA TGTGCCAGCAGACGCGACAGGGGGGGCTATGGCTACACCTTC. Translated, it gives CASRRDRGGYGYTF.

The rearrangement links TRBV27 to TRBJ1-1; D is ambiguous. Germline loops: CDR1 MNHEY, CDR2 SMNVEV (reference sequence). The V and J ends lost 0 bases and 5 bases respectively, with 13 bases between them. This CDR3 spans 15 amino acids. The CDR3 region is CASSLSGPGKTEAFF. The CDR3 bases are TGTGCCAGCAGTTTATCGGGCCCAGGAAAAACTGAAGCTTTCTTT.

This chain links TRBV6-5 with TRBJ1-4; D perhaps matches TRBD1 (6 bases). V lost 2 bases to trimming and J lost 0 bases, with 10 bases between them. This CDR3 has 16 residues. Germline lookup yields CDR1 MNHEY and CDR2 SVGAGI. In DNA, the CDR3 is TGTGCCAGCAGTTACGGACAGCGTGCAACTAATGAAAAACTGTTTTTT. Protein product: CASSYGQRATNEKLFF.

About this clone itself: Other DNA sequences within the sample encode an identical CDR3. CDR3 coding DNA: TGTGCCAGCAGCTACCAAAGCACTGAAGCTTTCTTT. Its translation is CASSYQSTEAFF. The chain joins TRBV6-6 to TRBJ1-1, with unresolved D. V was clipped by 6 bases and J by 4 bases, with 9 bases between them. CDR3 length equals 12 residues. CDR1 MNHNY and CDR2 SVGAGI come from the germline V gene (reference sequence).

The chain links TRBV5-4 to TRBJ2-4; 7 bases map to TRBD1. J gave up 1 base and V 2 bases, and 0 bases lay outside the gene matches. CDR1 and CDR2 from the germline V gene are SGHNT and YYREEE (reference sequence). CDR3 length: 14 amino acids. The CDR3 loop is CASSLQGAKNIQYF. The DNA of the CDR3 is TGTGCCAGCAGCTTACAGGGGGCCAAAAACATTCAGTACTTC. The complete variable domain, with remaining parts taken from reference TRBV5-4 and TRBJ2-4, reads ETGVTQSPTHLIKTRGQQVTLRCSSQSGHNTVSWYQQALGQGPQFIFQYYREEENGRGNFPPRFSGLQFPNYSSELNVNALELDDSALYLCASSLQGAKNIQYFGAGTRLSVL.

V is TRBV30 and J is TRBJ1-3; TRBD1 is a possible D gene (6 bases). The ends were cut back, 2 bases at V and 3 bases at J, with 17 bases in the middle. The CDR3 covers 16 residues. Germline V gene sequence: CDR1 GTSNPN, CDR2 SVGIG (reference sequence). Written as DNA, the CDR3 is TGTGCCTGGAGTAGGGGGGACCCAAGGCATGGAAACACCATATATTTT. Protein sequence: CAWSRGDPRHGNTIYF.

This chain uses TRBV15 with TRBJ2-7, with 10 bases matching TRBD1. V shed 0 bases and J 6 bases; nucleotides not matched to a gene: 8. Germline V CDR1 and CDR2: LNHNV, YYDKDF (reference sequence). The CDR3 loop spans 16 amino acids. The CDR3 loop is CATSRDPGTGALEQYF. In nucleotides, the CDR3 is TGTGCCACCAGCAGAGATCCTGGGACAGGGGCTCTCGAGCAGTACTTC.

The J gene is TRBJ1-1, the V gene TRBV30, with D perhaps matching TRBD1 (5 bases). The germline gives CDR1 GTSNPN, CDR2 SVGIG (reference sequence). The length of the CDR3 is 11 residues. V was trimmed by 8 bases and J by 2 bases, leaving 9 bases between them. CDR3 residues: CARRGNTEAFF. CDR3 in DNA: TGTGCCCGTAGGGGAAACACTGAAGCTTTCTTT.